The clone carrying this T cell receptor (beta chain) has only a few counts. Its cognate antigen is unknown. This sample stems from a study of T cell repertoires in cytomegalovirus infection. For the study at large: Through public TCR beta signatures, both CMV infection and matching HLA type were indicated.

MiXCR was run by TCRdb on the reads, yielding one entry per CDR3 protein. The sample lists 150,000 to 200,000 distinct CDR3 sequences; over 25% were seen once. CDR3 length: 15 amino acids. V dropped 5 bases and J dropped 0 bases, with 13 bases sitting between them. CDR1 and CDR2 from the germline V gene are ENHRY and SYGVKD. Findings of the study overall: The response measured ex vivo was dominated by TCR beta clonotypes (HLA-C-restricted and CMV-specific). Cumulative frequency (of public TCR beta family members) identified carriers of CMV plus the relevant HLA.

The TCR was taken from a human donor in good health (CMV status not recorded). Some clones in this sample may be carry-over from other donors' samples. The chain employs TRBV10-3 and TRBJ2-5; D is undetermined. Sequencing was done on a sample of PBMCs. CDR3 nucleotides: TGTGCCATCAGTCCGGCCTCCTCCCACCAAGAGACCCAGTACTTC. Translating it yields CAISPASSHQETQYF.